This T cell receptor (beta chain) stems from a study of blood T cell repertoires in COVID-19. Assay: immunoSEQ multiplex PCR; the TCRdb copy retains only in-frame clones and omits some. The table lists 270,000 or so clones, 82% of them singletons. Germline-derived CDR1 and CDR2 are WNHNN and SYGVQD (reference sequence). The V and J ends lost 8 bases and 2 bases respectively, with 18 bases between them. This CDR3 contains 15 residues. The sequence derives from a woman under 30 with acute or convalescent COVID-19. V gene TRBV10-1 combines with J gene TRBJ2-5; D perhaps matches TRBD2 (7 bases). Sequencing used peripheral blood. For the CDR3, the DNA is TGCGCCAGCTGGGGGGGGGCGGGAGCACAAGAGACCCAGTACTTC. Protein sequence: CASWGGAGAQETQYF.